This TCR beta chain stems from a study of T cell clones after liver transplantation (dated by TCRdb to the late 2010s). Turning to the overall study: Samples were obtained from ITN030ST, a randomized trial in which withdrawal of immunosuppression was attempted within 2 years of liver transplantation. Of the 8 liver transplant recipients making up the studied cohort, 3 were classified as tolerant and 5 as non-tolerant. Third party-reactive TCRbeta sequences were also identified from pre-transplant MLRs to serve as an antigen-independent comparator for donor-reactive sequences. Three of the eight recipients were HCV-positive; the others were transplanted for non-autoimmune, non-viral indications. The subjects received no induction therapy and were kept on standard immunosuppression until randomization at 12-24 months post-transplant. Blood samples were collected pre-transplant, pre-randomization before withdrawal, and post-randomization after either complete withdrawal or failed withdrawal. Tolerance meant complete immunosuppression withdrawal for at least one year without liver enzymes rising beyond twice the upper limit of normal. Donor-reactive T cell clones were identified using TCRbeta sequencing after a pre-transplant mixed lymphocyte reaction and were then followed in post-transplant blood. Findings and caveats that apply to the study as a whole: Because of small, heterogeneous patient numbers and non-standardized post-transplant time points, the conclusions were only preliminary. Donor-reactive sequences declined more than third party-reactive ones, suggesting partial antigen-specific deletion unrelated to withdrawal success. Circulating donor-reactive CD4 TCRbeta sequences fell significantly post-transplant in 5 of 8 subjects, irrespective of tolerance or HCV status. Low numbers of available donor cells limited the measurable donor-reactive repertoire in two subjects. Once repertoire turnover was taken into account, donor-reactive detection showed a significant reduction for CD4 in 7 of 8 subjects and for CD8 in 8 of 8. Because allograft tissue specimens were not available, migration of donor-reactive T cells into the graft, rather than deletion, may have occurred.

The label giving this sample's time point can be read as: pre-transplant. Unstimulated PBMCs, after thawing, were stained for CD3, CD4 and CD8 and then FACS-sorted into CD3+CD4+ and CD3+CD8+ populations. All 8 studied subjects were randomized to immunosuppression withdrawal. The Qiagen DNeasy Blood and Tissue Kit was used to isolate genomic DNA. Worth noting for this clone: Its target antigen remains unknown. No base qualities exist here, and no much larger clone lies one base off it.

High-throughput TCRbeta CDR3 sequencing of frozen genomic DNA was performed by immunoSEQ, including PCR amplification, mapping, bias correction and internal controls. Regarding the original processing steps: Only productive rearrangements were retained, and each unique TCRbeta sequence was defined by its CDR3 nucleotide sequence together with its V and J gene. A sequence counted as donor-reactive only if the sequence showed at least 5-fold expansion in CFSE-low cells compared with unstimulated pre-transplant cells and had a frequency of at least 0.01%. To ensure at least 90% detection power, minimum frequency thresholds were set for each subject based on that subject's lowest-template unstimulated sample. Jensen-Shannon divergence between the top 1000 TCRbeta sequences post- versus pre-transplant served as the measure of repertoire turnover. Changes in detection of donor-reactive sequences were tested with two-sided Fisher's exact tests. TCRdb limited this immuneACCESS table to in-frame rearrangements with V and J called. A share of clones is missing; checked studies link under half to unresolved V genes, and the rest is unexplained. Clone size and V and J calls were adopted from that table, with D and trimming inferred from the DNA. The sample data list just over 60,000 clones, and 65% to 75% of these were observed just once. Of the sample, 15% is held by the ten largest clones.

The CDR3 contains 13 residues, cysteine and phenylalanine counted. The retained sequence is limited to the CDR3, 39 bases, with the frame set at the first base. Sequences SGHTA (CDR1) and FQGNSA (CDR2) are obtained from the germline V gene. The junction carries 7 bases between V and J, which are trimmed by 1 base and 9 bases respectively. Recombination joined TRBV7-2 with TRBJ1-6; the D gene remains uncertain. The clonotype comes from a human donor who received a liver transplant. Sequenced material: CD4+ T cells from blood, taken before liver transplant. The base sequence is TGTGCCAGCAGCTTAGACGGGGTTTCACCCCTCCACTTT. The encoded protein is CASSLDGVSPLHF. This CDR3, with the reference TRBV7-2 and TRBJ1-6 proteins standing in past its ends, gives the full variable domain GAGVSQSPSNKVTEKGKDVELRCDPISGHTALYWYRQSLGQGLEFLIYFQGNSAPDKSGLPSDRFSAERTGGSVSTLTIQRTQQEDSAVYLCASSLDGVSPLHFGNGTRLTVT.